The source of this T cell receptor (beta chain) is a study of CD8 T cells in Susac syndrome. TCR beta was sequenced from blood CD8+ and CD4+ T cells. The study used treatment-naive patients who had stable or active relapsing-remitting disease as multiple sclerosis controls. RNA, at about 0.45 to 1 ug, was reverse transcribed with random hexamers. The amplification used immunoSEQ multiplex PCR on TCR beta CDR3; it spanned 54 Vbeta and 13 Jbeta. TCRdb independently ran MiXCR on the immunoSEQ multiplex PCR reads; one entry per CDR3 protein. The table has 250,000 to 350,000 distinct CDR3 sequences, around 90% seen once. The CDR3 length is 15 residues. Per germline, CDR1 LGHNA and CDR2 YNFKEQ. The V end lost 5 bases, the J end lost 1 base, and 14 bases lay between the germline ends.

The chain is built from TRBV4-2 and TRBJ1-1, with D tentatively TRBD1 (6 bases). The sequencing input was CD4+ T cells from PBMCs. This TCR was sampled from a human donor with multiple sclerosis. CDR3 in amino acids: CASSEVGQWNTEAFF. The CDR3 DNA reads TGTGCCAGCAGCGAGGTAGGACAGTGGAACACTGAAGCTTTCTTT.